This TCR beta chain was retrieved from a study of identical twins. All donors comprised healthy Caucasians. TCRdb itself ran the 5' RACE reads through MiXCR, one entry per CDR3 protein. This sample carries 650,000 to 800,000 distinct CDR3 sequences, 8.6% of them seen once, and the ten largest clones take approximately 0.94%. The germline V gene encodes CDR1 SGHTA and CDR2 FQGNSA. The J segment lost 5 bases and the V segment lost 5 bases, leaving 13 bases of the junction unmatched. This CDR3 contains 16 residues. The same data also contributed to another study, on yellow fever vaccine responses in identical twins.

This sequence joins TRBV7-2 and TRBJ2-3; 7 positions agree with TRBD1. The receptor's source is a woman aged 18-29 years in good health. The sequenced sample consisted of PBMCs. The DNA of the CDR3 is TGTGCCAGCAGCGTTGAGTCGAGACAGGGTAAAGATACGCAGTATTTT. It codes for CASSVESRQGKDTQYF.